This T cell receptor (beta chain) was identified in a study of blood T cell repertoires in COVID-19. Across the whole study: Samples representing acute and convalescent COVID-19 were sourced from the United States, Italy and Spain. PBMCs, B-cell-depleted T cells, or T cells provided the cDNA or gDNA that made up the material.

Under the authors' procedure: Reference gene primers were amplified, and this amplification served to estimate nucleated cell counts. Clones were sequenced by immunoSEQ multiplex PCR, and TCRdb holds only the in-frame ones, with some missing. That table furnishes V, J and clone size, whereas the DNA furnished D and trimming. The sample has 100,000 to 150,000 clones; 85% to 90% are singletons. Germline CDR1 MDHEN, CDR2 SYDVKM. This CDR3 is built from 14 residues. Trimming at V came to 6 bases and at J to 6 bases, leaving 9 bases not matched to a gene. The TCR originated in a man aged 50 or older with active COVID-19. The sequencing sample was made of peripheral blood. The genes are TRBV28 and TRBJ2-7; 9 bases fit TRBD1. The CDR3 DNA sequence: TGTGCCAGCAGGCCCGGGACAGGGTCGCGCGAGCAGTACTTC. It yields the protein CASRPGTGSREQYF.